Listed below are T cell receptor beta chains from one sample, sequenced in a study of blood T cell repertoires in COVID-19. Repertoires were generated with immunoSEQ multiplex PCR, while TCRdb's copy carries only in-frame clones and drops some. The sample comprises some 340,000 clones, about 85% of which are singletons, and approximately 3.6% rests with the top ten. Sequencing was performed on peripheral blood. Source of these receptors: a woman between 18 and 29 years old with acute or convalescent COVID-19. The CDR3 runs from the conserved cysteine through the conserved F or W. A D gene is named only where the DNA matches it firmly. Size is stated for part of the rows, as once, few or many counts, or as a class when the clone is expanded.

TRBV2	-	TRBJ1-2	-	CASSEETDYGYTF	TGTGCCAGCAGTGAAGAAACGGACTATGGCTACACCTTC
TRBV27	-	TRBJ1-6	-	CASHAGLSSYNSPLHF	TGTGCCAGCCATGCGGGCCTGAGCTCCTATAATTCACCCCTCCACTTT
TRBV2	-	TRBJ1-1	TRBD1	CASSVGPGGTEAFF	TGTGCCAGCAGTGTCGGGCCAGGGGGCACTGAAGCTTTCTTT
TRBV19	-	TRBJ2-1	TRBD1	CASSIGDRETAGPWNEQFF	TGTGCCAGTAGTATTGGGGACAGGGAGACGGCGGGACCTTGGAATGAGCAGTTCTTC
TRBV19	many	TRBJ1-2	TRBD1	CASSIARPTGVYGYTF	TGTGCCAGTAGTATAGCCCGCCCCACAGGGGTCTATGGCTACACCTTC
TRBV4-1	-	TRBJ2-2	-	CASSQDPIRILADQNTGELFF	TGCGCCAGCAGCCAAGATCCAATTCGAATCTTAGCGGATCAGAACACCGGGGAGCTGTTTTTT
TRBV5-8	-	TRBJ1-4	-	CASAGGADLKKLFF	TGTGCCAGCGCTGGGGGGGCGGATCTGAAGAAACTGTTTTTT
TRBV14	-	TRBJ1-3	-	CASSQAIRGTIYF	TGTGCCAGCAGCCAAGCCATCCGCGGCACCATATATTTT
TRBV7-3	-	TRBJ1-1	-	CASSSREGTEAFF	TGTGCCAGCAGCTCAAGGGAGGGCACTGAAGCTTTCTTT
TRBV5-4	-	TRBJ1-5	TRBD1	CASSPDRGGNQPQHF	TGTGCCAGCAGCCCGGACAGGGGCGGCAATCAGCCCCAGCATTTT
TRBV10-3	-	TRBJ2-7	-	CAISREPYEQYF	TGTGCCATCAGTCGGGAGCCTTACGAGCAGTACTTC
TRBV5-1	-	TRBJ1-2	TRBD1	CASSPVGVEGAGGYTF	TGCGCCAGCAGCCCCGTTGGAGTCGAGGGGGCGGGAGGCTACACCTTC
TRBV6-6	-	TRBJ2-7	TRBD2	CASSYWSGTNPYEQYF	TGTGCCAGCAGTTACTGGTCCGGGACTAACCCCTACGAGCAGTACTTC
TRBV12-3/TRBV12-4	-	TRBJ1-1	-	CASSIDRRDEAFF	TGTGCCAGCAGTATAGACAGACGAGATGAAGCTTTCTTT
TRBV6-5	-	TRBJ1-5	-	CASSYAGFQHF	TGTGCCAGCAGTTACGCCGGGTTCCAGCATTTT
TRBV28	-	TRBJ1-5	-	CASSLGAGSNQPQHF	TGTGCCAGCAGTTTAGGGGCAGGCAGCAATCAGCCCCAGCATTTT
TRBV12-3/TRBV12-4	-	TRBJ1-2	TRBD1	CASSMGQNYGYTF	TGTGCCAGCAGTATGGGACAGAACTATGGCTACACCTTC
TRBV5-5	-	TRBJ2-3	-	CASSFGDPPDTQYF	TGTGCCAGCAGCTTCGGTGATCCCCCAGATACGCAGTATTTT
TRBV27	few	TRBJ1-2	-	CASSLLAGLGANGYTF	TGTGCCAGCAGTTTATTGGCAGGGTTGGGGGCGAATGGCTACACCTTC
TRBV7-8	-	TRBJ1-2	TRBD1	CASSLGDRGHGYTF	TGTGCCAGCAGCTTAGGGGACAGGGGACATGGCTACACCTTC
TRBV3-1/TRBV3-2	once	TRBJ1-3	-	CASSTGEGTPPETGNTIYF	TGTGCCAGCAGCACAGGCGAAGGGACACCACCCGAGACTGGAAACACCATATATTTT
TRBV4-1	-	TRBJ1-5	-	CASSQVPNQPQHF	TGCGCCAGCAGCCAAGTCCCGAATCAGCCCCAGCATTTT
TRBV5-6	-	TRBJ2-5	TRBD2	CASRLTSGGQETQYF	TGTGCCAGCAGACTGACTAGCGGGGGGCAGGAGACCCAGTACTTC
TRBV29-1	-	TRBJ1-2	TRBD1	CSVEGGRYYGYTF	TGCAGCGTCGAAGGGGGCAGATACTATGGCTACACCTTC
TRBV12-3/TRBV12-4	-	TRBJ1-5	-	CASSPVWQPQHF	TGTGCCAGCAGTCCAGTTTGGCAGCCCCAGCATTTT
TRBV19	-	TRBJ1-5	-	CASSIVSGNQPQHF	TGTGCCAGTAGTATCGTCAGTGGCAATCAGCCCCAGCATTTT
TRBV28	once	TRBJ2-2	TRBD1	CASSPGTGGAPGELFF	TGTGCCAGCAGTCCGGGGACAGGGGGCGCCCCCGGGGAGCTGTTTTTT
TRBV3-1/TRBV3-2	-	TRBJ2-7	-	CASSQELAGEQYF	TGTGCCAGCAGCCAAGAACTAGCCGGAGAGCAGTACTTC
TRBV11-2	-	TRBJ2-5	-	CASGPRRQTFQETQYF	TGTGCCAGCGGCCCACGGCGGCAGACGTTTCAAGAGACCCAGTACTTC
TRBV28	-	TRBJ2-7	-	CASTPAVSYEQYF	TGTGCCAGCACCCCGGCGGTTTCGTACGAGCAGTACTTC
TRBV10-3	-	TRBJ2-3	-	CAISESRDTQYF	TGTGCCATCAGTGAGTCGAGAGATACGCAGTATTTT
TRBV9	-	TRBJ1-3	-	CASSPPAAGNTIYF	TGTGCCAGCAGCCCCCCGGCGGCTGGAAACACCATATATTTT
TRBV5-6	-	TRBJ1-5	TRBD1	CASSSGQGYQPQHF	TGTGCCAGCAGCTCGGGACAGGGCTACCAGCCCCAGCATTTT
TRBV5-1	once	TRBJ2-3	TRBD1	CASSPGQGSPTDTQYF	TGCGCCAGCAGCCCCGGACAGGGATCCCCCACAGATACGCAGTATTTT
TRBV4-2	-	TRBJ1-2	-	CASSQAQYGYTF	TGTGCCAGCAGCCAAGCCCAATATGGCTACACCTTC
TRBV5-4	-	TRBJ2-5	TRBD2	CASSLEAGGGKTQYF	TGTGCCAGCAGCTTGGAAGCGGGAGGGGGAAAGACCCAGTACTTC
TRBV9	-	TRBJ1-1	-	CASSGVGGDGTEAFF	TGTGCCAGCAGCGGAGTAGGGGGTGATGGAACTGAAGCTTTCTTT
TRBV28	-	TRBJ2-1	TRBD2	CASSLGLADKFF	TGTGCCAGCAGTTTAGGGCTAGCGGATAAGTTCTTC
TRBV15	-	TRBJ1-4	TRBD1	CATSRGGGQGEKLFF	TGTGCCACCAGCAGAGGAGGGGGACAGGGTGAAAAACTGTTTTTT
TRBV14	-	TRBJ2-6	-	CASSLLGGDSGANVLTF	TGTGCCAGCAGCCTCCTAGGAGGAGACTCTGGGGCCAACGTCCTGACTTTC
TRBV9	-	TRBJ1-1	TRBD1	CASSGNRGLWTEAFF	TGTGCCAGCAGCGGCAACAGGGGGCTGTGGACTGAAGCTTTCTTT
TRBV28	-	TRBJ2-3	TRBD2	CASSSKIAGVPDTQYF	TGTGCCAGCAGTTCTAAAATAGCGGGAGTCCCAGATACGCAGTATTTT
TRBV18	-	TRBJ1-1	TRBD1	CASSLGTGAMNTEAFF	TGTGCCAGCTCACTCGGGACAGGGGCAATGAACACTGAAGCTTTCTTT
TRBV6-1	few	TRBJ1-3	TRBD1	CASSDHDRGLDTIYF	TGTGCCAGCAGTGACCACGACAGGGGGCTGGACACCATATATTTT
TRBV12-2	-	TRBJ1-5	-	CASRLGSGKHF	TGTGCAAGTCGCTTAGGTTCCGGGAAGCATTTT